This T cell receptor beta chain originates from a study of human CD8 memory T cell subsets (TCRdb year 2020). In terms of the full investigation: The clonal relationships among stem-like (TSTEM), progenitor exhausted-like (TPEX) and effector memory CD8+ T cell subsets were assessed by comparing the TCRbeta repertoires of these subsets. Roughly 6 donors each provided TSTEM, TPEX and effector memory subsets, from which TCRbeta repertoires were obtained.

The run used a NextSeq 550. A Human TCR Profiling Kit was used to prepare UMI-labeled 5' RACE TCRbeta libraries. The same number of PCR cycles was used to prepare all TCRbeta libraries in parallel. The paper's data handling went like this. The number of functional CDR3beta clonotypes in each TCRbeta library ranged from roughly 3,000 to 20,000. MIGEC 1.2.9 was used for UMI extraction and consensus assembly, with a minimum of three reads required per UMI. In-frame CDR3beta repertoires were extracted with MiXCR 3.0.3. Each sample was downsampled to 42,000 randomly selected UMIs before diversity metrics were computed in VDJtools 1.2.1. For the top 3,000 clones of each sample pair, the repertoire overlap metrics D, R and F2 were calculated in VDJtools. Following reprocessing of the reads by TCRdb, the data hold one row per CDR3 protein sequence and no DNA is available. The V and J calls follow TCRdb's processing rather than the paper's. The sample table includes 8,000 or so distinct CDR3 sequences. The ten largest make up around 23% of the sample.

General study outcomes and caveats: Only TCRbeta chains were sequenced, and repertoire comparisons were based on a handful of donors, with testing performed by paired t-tests and Bonferroni correction. The stem-like TSTEM and TPEX subsets each shared clonotypes with effector memory cells, but the TSTEM and TPEX repertoires had minimal overlap with each other, suggesting distinct antigen spectra. Greater repertoire diversity in TSTEM than in TPEX subsets was suggested by Chao1 estimates, potentially reflecting a broader range of specificities. Normalized Shannon-Wiener diversity was similarly high in the TSTEM and TPEX subsets, while the effector memory subsets were comparatively less diverse.

Concerning this clonotype itself: This receptor's antigen is unknown.

Progenitor exhausted-like memory CD8+ T cells (TPEX) were defined as CCR7+ PD-1+ TIGIT+ early differentiated memory cells with dysfunctional, exhausted-like traits. Density gradient separation was used to isolate peripheral blood mononuclear cells from buffy coats of healthy donors. In the study, total CD8+ T cells were enriched by negative magnetic separation with EasySep or MojoSort CD8+ T cell isolation kits. An RNeasy Mini Kit was used to extract total RNA from duplicate vials of under 190,000 sorted CD8+ T cells per subset. The PBMCs were used fresh or after being cryopreserved in fetal bovine serum with about 10% DMSO. CD8+ T cell subsets were sorted to purity by fluorescence-activated cell sorting on a FACSAria III. This clonotype originated in a human donor in good health. The source material was CD8+ T cells from PBMCs.

CDR3 region: CSAHGTAIYEQYF. The sequence links TRBV20-1 to TRBJ2-7; as DNA is missing, the TRBD1 call by TCRdb cannot be tested. Taken from cysteine to phenylalanine, the CDR3 has 13 residues. The DNA is not on file. The germline V gene (reference sequence) specifies DFQATT as CDR1 and SNEGSKA as CDR2.